This is a list of T cell receptor beta chains from one sample in a study of blood T cells in healthy people across ages. TCRdb reprocessed the 5' RACE reads with MiXCR, giving one entry per CDR3 protein. The repertoire holds roughly 1.4 million distinct CDR3 sequences, around 55% seen once, with 5.5% to 8% in the top ten. The sample taken for sequencing was blood. These receptors were taken from a man aged 18-30 years in good health. The CDR3 runs from the conserved cysteine through the conserved F or W. A D gene is named only where the DNA matches it firmly. Part of the rows lack a size; the others show once, few, many or a class for expanded clones.

v_gene	j_gene	abundance	d_gene	len	CDR3nt	CDR3aa
TRBV5-4	TRBJ2-3	-	TRBD2	17	TGTGCCAGCAGCCAGATGGCTAGCGGGGGCAACACAGATACGCAGTATTTT	CASSQMASGGNTDTQYF
TRBV20-1	TRBJ1-5	-	TRBD1	14	TGCAGTGCTAGAGGCGGGACAGAAGGTCAGCCTCTGCATTTT	CSARGGTEGQPLHF
TRBV20-1	TRBJ1-2	-	TRBD1	14	TGCAGTGCTAGAGTACAGGGGGCGAGTGGTGGCTACACCTTC	CSARVQGASGGYTF
TRBV30	TRBJ1-2	-	-	11	TGTGCCTGGAGTCTCGACGGCTCCTACACCTTC	CAWSLDGSYTF
TRBV9	TRBJ2-1	few	-	14	TGTGCCAGCAGCGTAGTAACAGGTGGAAATGAGCAGTTCTTC	CASSVVTGGNEQFF
TRBV7-2	TRBJ2-3	-	-	14	TGTGCCAGCAGCTTAACGGGGTGGACAGATACGCAGTATTTT	CASSLTGWTDTQYF
TRBV20-1	TRBJ2-3	few	-	15	TGCAGTGCTAGAGTCCGCGTGGGGGTTCCAGATACGCAGTATTTT	CSARVRVGVPDTQYF
TRBV7-9	TRBJ1-2	-	-	13	TGTGCCAGCAGCTTATCTGGGGAACGTGGCTACACCTTC	CASSLSGERGYTF
TRBV6-1	TRBJ2-7	-	-	15	TGTGCCAGCAGTGAAGTAAGTCCACCCTCCTACGAGCAGTACTTC	CASSEVSPPSYEQYF
TRBV6-5	TRBJ2-1	few	-	14	TGTGCCAGCAGTTACGGGCCTGGGGGCAATGAGCAGTTCTTC	CASSYGPGGNEQFF